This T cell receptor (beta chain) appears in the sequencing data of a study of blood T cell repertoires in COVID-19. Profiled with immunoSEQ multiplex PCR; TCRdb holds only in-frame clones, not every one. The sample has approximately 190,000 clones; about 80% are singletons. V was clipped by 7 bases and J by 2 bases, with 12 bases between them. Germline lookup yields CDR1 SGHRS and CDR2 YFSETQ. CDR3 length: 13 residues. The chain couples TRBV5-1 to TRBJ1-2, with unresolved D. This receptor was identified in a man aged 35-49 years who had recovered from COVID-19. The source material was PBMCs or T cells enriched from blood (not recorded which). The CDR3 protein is CASPREANYGYTF. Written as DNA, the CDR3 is TGCGCCAGCCCTCGGGAGGCCAACTATGGCTACACCTTC.